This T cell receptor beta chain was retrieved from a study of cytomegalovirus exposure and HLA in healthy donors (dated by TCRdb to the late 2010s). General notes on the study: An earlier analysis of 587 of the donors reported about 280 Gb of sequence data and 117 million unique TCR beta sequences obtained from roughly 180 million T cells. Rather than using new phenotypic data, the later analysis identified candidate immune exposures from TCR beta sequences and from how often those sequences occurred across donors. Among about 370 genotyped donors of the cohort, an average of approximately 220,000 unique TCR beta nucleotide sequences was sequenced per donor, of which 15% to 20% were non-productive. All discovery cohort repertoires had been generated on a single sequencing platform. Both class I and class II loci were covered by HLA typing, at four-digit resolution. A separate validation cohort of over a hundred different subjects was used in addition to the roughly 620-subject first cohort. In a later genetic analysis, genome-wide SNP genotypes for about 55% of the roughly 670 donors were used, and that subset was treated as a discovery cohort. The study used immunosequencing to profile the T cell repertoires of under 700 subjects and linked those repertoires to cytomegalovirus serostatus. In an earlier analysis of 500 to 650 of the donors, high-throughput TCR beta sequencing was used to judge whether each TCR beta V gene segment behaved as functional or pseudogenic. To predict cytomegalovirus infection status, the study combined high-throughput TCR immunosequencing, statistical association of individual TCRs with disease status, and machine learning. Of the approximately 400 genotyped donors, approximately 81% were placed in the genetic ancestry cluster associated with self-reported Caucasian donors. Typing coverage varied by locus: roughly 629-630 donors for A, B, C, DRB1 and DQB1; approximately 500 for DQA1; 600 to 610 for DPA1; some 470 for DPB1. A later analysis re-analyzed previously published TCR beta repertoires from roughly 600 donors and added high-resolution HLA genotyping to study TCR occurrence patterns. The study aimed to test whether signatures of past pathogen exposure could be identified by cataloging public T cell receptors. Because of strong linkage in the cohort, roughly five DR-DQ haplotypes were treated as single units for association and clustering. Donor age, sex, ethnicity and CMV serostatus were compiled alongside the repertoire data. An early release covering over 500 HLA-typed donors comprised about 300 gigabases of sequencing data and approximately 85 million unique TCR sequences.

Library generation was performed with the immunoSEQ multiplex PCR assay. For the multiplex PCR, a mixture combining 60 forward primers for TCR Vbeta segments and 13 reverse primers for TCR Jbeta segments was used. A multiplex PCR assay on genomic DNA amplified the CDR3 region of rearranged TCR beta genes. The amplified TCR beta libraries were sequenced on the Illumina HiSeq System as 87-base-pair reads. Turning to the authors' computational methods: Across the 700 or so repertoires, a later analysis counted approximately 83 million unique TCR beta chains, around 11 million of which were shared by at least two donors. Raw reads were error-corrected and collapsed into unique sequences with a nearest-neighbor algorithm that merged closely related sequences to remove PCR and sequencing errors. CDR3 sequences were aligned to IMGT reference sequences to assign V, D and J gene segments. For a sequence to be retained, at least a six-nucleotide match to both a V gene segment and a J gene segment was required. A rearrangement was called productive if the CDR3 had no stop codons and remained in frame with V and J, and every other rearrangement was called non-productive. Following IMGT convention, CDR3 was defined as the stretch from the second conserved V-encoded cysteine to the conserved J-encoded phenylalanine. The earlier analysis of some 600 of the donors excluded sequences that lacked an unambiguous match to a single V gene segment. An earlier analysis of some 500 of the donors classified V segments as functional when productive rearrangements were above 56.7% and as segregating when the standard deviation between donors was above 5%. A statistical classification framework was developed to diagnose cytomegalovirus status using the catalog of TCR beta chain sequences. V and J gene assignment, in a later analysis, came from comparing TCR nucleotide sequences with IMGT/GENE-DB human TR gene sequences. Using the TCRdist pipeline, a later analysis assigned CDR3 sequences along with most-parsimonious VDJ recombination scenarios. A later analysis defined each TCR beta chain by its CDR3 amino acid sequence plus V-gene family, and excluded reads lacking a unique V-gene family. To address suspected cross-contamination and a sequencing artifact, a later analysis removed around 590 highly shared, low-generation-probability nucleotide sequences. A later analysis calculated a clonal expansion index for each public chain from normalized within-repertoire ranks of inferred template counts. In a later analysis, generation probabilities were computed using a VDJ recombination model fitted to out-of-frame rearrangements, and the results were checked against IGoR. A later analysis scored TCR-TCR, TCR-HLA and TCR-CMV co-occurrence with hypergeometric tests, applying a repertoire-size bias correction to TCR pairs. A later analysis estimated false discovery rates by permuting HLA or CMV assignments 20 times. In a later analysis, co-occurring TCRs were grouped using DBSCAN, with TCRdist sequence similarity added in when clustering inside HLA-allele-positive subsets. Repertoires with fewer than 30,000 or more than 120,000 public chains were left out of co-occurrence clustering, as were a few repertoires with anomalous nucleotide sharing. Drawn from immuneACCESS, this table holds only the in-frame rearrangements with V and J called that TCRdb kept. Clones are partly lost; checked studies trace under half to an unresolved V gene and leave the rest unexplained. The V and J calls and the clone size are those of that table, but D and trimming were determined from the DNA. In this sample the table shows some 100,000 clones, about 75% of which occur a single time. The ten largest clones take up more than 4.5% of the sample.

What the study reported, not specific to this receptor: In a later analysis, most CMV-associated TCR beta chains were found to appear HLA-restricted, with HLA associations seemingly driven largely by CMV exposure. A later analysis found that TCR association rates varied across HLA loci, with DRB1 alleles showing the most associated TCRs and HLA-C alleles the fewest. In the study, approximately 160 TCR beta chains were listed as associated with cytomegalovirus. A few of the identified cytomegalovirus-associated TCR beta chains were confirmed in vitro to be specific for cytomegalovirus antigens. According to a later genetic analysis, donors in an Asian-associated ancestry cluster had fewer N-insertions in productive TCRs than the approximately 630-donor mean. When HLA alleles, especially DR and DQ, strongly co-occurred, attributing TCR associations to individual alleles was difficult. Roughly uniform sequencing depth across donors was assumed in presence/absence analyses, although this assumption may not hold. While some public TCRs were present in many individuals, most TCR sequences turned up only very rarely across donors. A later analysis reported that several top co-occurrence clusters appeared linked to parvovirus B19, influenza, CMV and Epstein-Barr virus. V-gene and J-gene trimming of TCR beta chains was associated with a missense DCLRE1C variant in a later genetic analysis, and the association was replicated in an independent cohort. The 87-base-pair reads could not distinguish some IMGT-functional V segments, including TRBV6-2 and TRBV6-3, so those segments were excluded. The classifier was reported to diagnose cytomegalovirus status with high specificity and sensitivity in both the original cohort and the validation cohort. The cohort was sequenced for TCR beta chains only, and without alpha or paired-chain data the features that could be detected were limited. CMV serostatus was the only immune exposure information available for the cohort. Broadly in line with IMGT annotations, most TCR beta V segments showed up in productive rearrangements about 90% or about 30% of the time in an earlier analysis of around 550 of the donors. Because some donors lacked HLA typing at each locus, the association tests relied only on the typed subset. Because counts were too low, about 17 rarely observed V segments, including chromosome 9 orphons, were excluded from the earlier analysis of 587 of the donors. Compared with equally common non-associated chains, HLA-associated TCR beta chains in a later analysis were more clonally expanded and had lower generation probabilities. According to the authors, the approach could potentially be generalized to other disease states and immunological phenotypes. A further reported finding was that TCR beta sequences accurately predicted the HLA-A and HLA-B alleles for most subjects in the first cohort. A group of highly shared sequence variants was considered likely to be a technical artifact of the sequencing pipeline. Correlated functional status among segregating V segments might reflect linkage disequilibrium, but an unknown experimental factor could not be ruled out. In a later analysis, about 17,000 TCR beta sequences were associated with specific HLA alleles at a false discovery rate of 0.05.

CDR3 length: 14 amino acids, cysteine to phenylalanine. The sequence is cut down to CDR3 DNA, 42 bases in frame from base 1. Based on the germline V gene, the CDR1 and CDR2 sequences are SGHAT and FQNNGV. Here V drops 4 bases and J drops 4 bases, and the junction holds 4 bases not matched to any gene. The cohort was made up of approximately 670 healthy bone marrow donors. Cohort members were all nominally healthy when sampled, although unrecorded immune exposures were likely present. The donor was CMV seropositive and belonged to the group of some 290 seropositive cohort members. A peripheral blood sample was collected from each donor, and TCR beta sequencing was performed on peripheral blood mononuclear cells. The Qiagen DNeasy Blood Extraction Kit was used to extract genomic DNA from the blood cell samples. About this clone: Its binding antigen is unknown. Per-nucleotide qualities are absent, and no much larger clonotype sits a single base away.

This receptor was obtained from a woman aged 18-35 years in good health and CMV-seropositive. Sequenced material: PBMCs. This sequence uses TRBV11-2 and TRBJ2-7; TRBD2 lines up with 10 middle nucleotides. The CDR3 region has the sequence CASSYSGRNYEQYF. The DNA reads TGTGCCAGCAGCTATAGCGGGAGGAATTACGAGCAGTACTTC.